The 27 T cell receptor beta chains presented below share a single source sample, sequenced in a study of shared clonotypes between healthy human individuals. Positive CCR7 selection of CD45RO-negative cells yielded the naive CD8 cells, and terminally differentiated effector memory CD45RA+ cells were excluded. Clones were read by immunoSEQ multiplex PCR, and TCRdb kept only the in-frame ones, dropping some. The sample lists fewer than 700,000 clones; around 96% were seen once. The sequenced sample was naive CD8+ T cells sorted from blood. These receptors were obtained from a woman younger than 45 in good health.

This rearrangement joins TRBV5-8 to TRBJ1-5; 9 bases fit TRBD1. Germline V gene lookup returns CDR1 SGHTS and CDR2 YDEGEE. Losses at the gene ends were 0 bases for V and 0 bases for J; bases not matched to a gene: 7. This CDR3 region has 18 residues. Here the CDR3 reads CASSLVGQGVYSNQPQHF. The DNA for the CDR3 is TGTGCCAGCAGCTTGGTGGGACAGGGAGTTTATAGCAATCAGCCCCAGCATTTT.

The chain joins TRBV13 to TRBJ1-4, with 8 bases that match TRBD1. In germline, CDR1 is PRHDT, CDR2 FYEKMQ (reference sequence). Losses at the gene ends were 5 bases for V and 4 bases for J; bases not matched to a gene: 6. The CDR3 extends over 15 amino acids. CDR3 region: CASSPWTGNNEKLFF. The CDR3 region has the DNA TGTGCCAGCAGCCCATGGACAGGGAATAATGAAAAACTGTTTTTT.

This clone has only one observation. The chain recombines TRBV25-1 with TRBJ2-7; D may correspond to TRBD1 or TRBD2 (5 bases each). V lost 9 bases and J 2 bases, leaving 17 bases between the germline ends. Germline loops: CDR1 MGHDK, CDR2 SYGVNS. The length of the CDR3 is 14 residues. The CDR3 loop is CASRLRDGAYEQYF. The CDR3 nucleotides read TGTGCCAGTCGACTCCGGGACGGGGCCTACGAGCAGTACTTC.

This chain uses TRBV28 with TRBJ1-2; possibly TRBD1 for D (5 bases). Germline lookup yields CDR1 MDHEN and CDR2 SYDVKM. Deletions cut 4 bases from V and 5 bases from J, with 11 bases between. The CDR3 totals 13 residues. Written as DNA, the CDR3 is TGTGCCAGCAGTTCGTCCCCAGGGTATGGCTACACCTTC. Amino acids: CASSSSPGYGYTF.

This sequence joins TRBV27 and TRBJ2-7; D is perhaps TRBD1 or TRBD2 (7 bases each). The CDR3 is made up of 14 amino acids. V gave up 10 bases and J gave up 2 bases, with 18 bases separating them. CDR1 MNHEY and CDR2 SMNVEV come from the germline V gene (reference sequence). The CDR3 region is CATRPGGGTYEQYF. The CDR3 nucleotides are TGTGCCACCAGACCAGGGGGGGGGACCTACGAGCAGTACTTC.

The chain links TRBV7-9 to TRBJ1-4, with TRBD1 identical over 9 bases. V dropped 5 bases and J dropped 7; count of bases not matched to a gene: 5. This CDR3 comprises 14 residues. The germline V gene has CDR1 SEHNR and CDR2 FQNEAQ (reference sequence). The DNA of the CDR3 is TGTGCCAGCAGCCAGGACAGGGGAACTGAAAAACTGTTTTTT. Its protein is CASSQDRGTEKLFF.

The chain has TRBV7-9 and TRBJ1-1; unclear D gene. This CDR3 region has 13 residues. V was cut by 5 bases and J by 6 bases, with 13 bases left in between. Germline CDR1 is SEHNR and CDR2 is FQNEAQ (reference sequence). DNA of the CDR3: TGTGCCAGCAGCCCAGAGGGAAGGCCTGAAGCTTTCTTT. Amino acids: CASSPEGRPEAFF.

The V call is TRBV4-1, the J call TRBJ1-1, with D possibly TRBD1 on 5 matching bases. V was trimmed by 1 base and J by 2 bases, leaving 17 bases between them. The V gene's germline CDR1 is MGHRA and CDR2 YSYEKL. The CDR3 is 17 residues long. The CDR3 loop reads CASSQGGSGTPNTEAFF. DNA for the CDR3: TGCGCCAGCAGCCAAGGCGGGTCCGGGACCCCTAACACTGAAGCTTTCTTT.

V gene TRBV28 combines with J gene TRBJ1-2; D is ambiguous. Looked up from germline, CDR1 is MDHEN and CDR2 is SYDVKM. V lost 7 bases and J lost 3, with 15 bases in between. This CDR3 is 14 amino acids long. The CDR3 DNA reads as TGTGCCAGCAACGTTGGGAGCTACGACTATGGCTACACCTTC. Protein product: CASNVGSYDYGYTF.

The chain carries TRBV29-1 and TRBJ2-1; 14 bases are a match to TRBD2. CDR3 length: 15 amino acids. With V trimmed by 5 bases and J by 9 bases, 9 bases remained unmatched. Germline V gene lookup returns CDR1 SQVTM and CDR2 ANQGSEA. This CDR3 is CSVLDSTSGRGEQFF. The CDR3 nucleotides read TGCAGCGTTCTAGACTCGACTAGCGGGAGGGGTGAGCAGTTCTTC.

The chain is built from TRBV16 and TRBJ2-1, with D hard to call. The length of the CDR3 is 13 residues. Looked up from germline, CDR1 is KGHSY and CDR2 is FQNENV. Trimming took 4 bases from V and 8 from J, leaving 12 bases between them. The CDR3 here is CASSRSRSDEQFF. In DNA form, the CDR3 reads TGTGCCAGCAGCCGGTCGAGGAGCGATGAGCAGTTCTTC.

The rearrangement joins TRBV6-4 to TRBJ1-2, with no clear D. Germline CDR1 MRHNA, CDR2 SNTAGT. CDR3 size: 11 residues. Trimming left V 2 bases short and J 8 bases short, with 6 bases between. In DNA form, the CDR3 reads TGTGCCAGCAGTGACGGCGGGGGCTACACCTTC. It encodes CASSDGGGYTF.

This sequence joins TRBV2 and TRBJ2-7; perhaps D is TRBD1 or TRBD2 (5 bases each). The germline V gene has CDR1 SNHLY and CDR2 FYNNEI. This CDR3 comprises 15 residues. V lost 0 bases and J 0 bases, leaving 9 bases between the germline ends. The CDR3 sequence: CASSEAGTLSYEQYF. CDR3 nucleotide sequence: TGTGCCAGCAGTGAAGCCGGGACCCTCTCCTACGAGCAGTACTTC.

This rearrangement joins TRBV10-3 to TRBJ2-2, with D hard to call. The ends were cut back, 2 bases at V and 5 bases at J, with 15 bases in the middle. CDR1 is ENHRY, CDR2 SYGVKD, per germline. The CDR3 extends over 16 amino acids. This CDR3 reads CAISELKGSGTGELFF. In DNA, the CDR3 is TGTGCCATCAGTGAGCTTAAAGGGTCAGGAACCGGGGAGCTGTTTTTT.

Written as DNA, the CDR3 is TGTGCCAGCAGCCCGATCGCTAGCGGGAAACTCGAGCAGTACTTC. It yields the protein CASSPIASGKLEQYF. The chain joins TRBV7-8 to TRBJ2-7; 9 bases are a match to TRBD2. The CDR3 is 15 residues long. V lost 5 bases, J lost 6 bases, and 11 bases stayed unmatched. From germline, CDR1 is SGHVS and CDR2 FQNEAQ.

As to this clone: The same CDR3 is also encoded by other DNA sequences in this sample. V is TRBV28 and J is TRBJ2-7; 8 nucleotides agree with TRBD1. Trimming removed 1 base from V and 4 bases from J; junction bases left unmatched: 6. This CDR3 has 15 amino acids. Looked up from germline, CDR1 is MDHEN and CDR2 is SYDVKM. CDR3 in DNA: TGTGCCAGCAGTTTATCGGGTCAGGGGGCATACGAGCAGTACTTC. It translates to CASSLSGQGAYEQYF. The whole variable domain, filled in from reference TRBV28 and TRBJ2-7, reads DVKVTQSSRYLVKRTGEKVFLECVQDMDHENMFWYRQDPGLGLRLIYFSYDVKMKEKGDIPEGYSVSREKKERFSLILESASTNQTSMYLCASSLSGQGAYEQYFGPGTRLTVT.

For this clone: This same CDR3 is encoded by further DNA sequences in the sample. The chain carries TRBV27 and TRBJ2-2; D ambiguous. This CDR3 has 11 amino acids. V lost 3 bases and J lost 6, with 2 bases in between. Germline CDR1 is MNHEY and CDR2 is SMNVEV (reference sequence). The CDR3 DNA reads as TGTGCCAGCAGTTTGGCCGGGGAGCTGTTTTTT. Translated: CASSLAGELFF.

This chain connects TRBV6-5 to TRBJ2-7, with 7 nucleotides matching TRBD1. The J segment lost 3 bases and the V segment lost 0 bases, leaving 8 bases of the junction unmatched. This CDR3 is 16 amino acids long. Germline CDR1 is MNHEY and CDR2 is SVGAGI. The CDR3 DNA follows: TGTGCCAGCAGTTACTCGCCGACAGGGTTCCTCTACGAGCAGTACTTC. Its translation: CASSYSPTGFLYEQYF.

J is TRBJ2-7 and V is TRBV19; 10 bases match TRBD2. The germline V gene encodes CDR1 LNHDA and CDR2 SQIVND (reference sequence). The ends lost 5 bases at V and 3 bases at J; junction bases unmatched: 4. This CDR3 comprises 14 residues. The CDR3 nucleotides are TGTGCCAGTAGTGCAGCGGGAGGGTACTACGAGCAGTACTTC. This gives the protein CASSAAGGYYEQYF.

This clone was seen once. CDR3 region: CASSLFGLGRETQYF. CDR3 sequence (DNA): TGTGCCAGCAGTTTATTCGGACTAGGGCGGGAGACCCAGTACTTC. The chain combines TRBV28 with TRBJ2-5; TRBD2 aligns across 7 bases. Germline V gene lookup returns CDR1 MDHEN and CDR2 SYDVKM. The CDR3 sequence is 15 residues long. The V and J ends lost 1 base and 5 bases, in that order; junction bases with no gene match: 7. Looking up the rest from reference TRBV28 and TRBJ2-5 gives the full variable domain: DVKVTQSSRYLVKRTGEKVFLECVQDMDHENMFWYRQDPGLGLRLIYFSYDVKMKEKGDIPEGYSVSREKKERFSLILESASTNQTSMYLCASSLFGLGRETQYFGPGTRLLVL.

The genes are TRBV11-2 and TRBJ2-7; D is unclear. The length of the CDR3 is 15 residues. Germline CDR1 and CDR2: SGHAT and FQNNGV. V lost 4 bases and J lost 3, with 16 bases in between. CDR3 region: CASSSPLGTRYEQYF. The CDR3 region has the DNA TGTGCCAGCAGCTCTCCCCTTGGAACCCGCTACGAGCAGTACTTC. Filled out from reference TRBV11-2 and TRBJ2-7, the complete variable domain reads EAGVAQSPRYKIIEKRQSVAFWCNPISGHATLYWYQQILGQGPKLLIQFQNNGVVDDSQLPKDRFSAERLKGVDSTLKIQPAKLEDSAVYLCASSSPLGTRYEQYFGPGTRLTVT.

The CDR3 loop is CASSPMVSEAFF. The CDR3 DNA reads TGTGCCAGCAGTCCTATGGTGTCTGAAGCTTTCTTT. This rearrangement joins TRBV7-9 to TRBJ1-1; D gene ambiguous. V gave up 6 bases and J gave up 6 bases, with 11 bases separating them. CDR1 and CDR2 (germline): SEHNR, FQNEAQ (reference sequence). CDR3 length: 12 amino acids.

The chain joins TRBV18 to TRBJ2-1; D unresolved. Germline-derived CDR1 and CDR2 are KGHSH and LQKENI. The V end lost 0 bases, the J end lost 6 bases, and 15 bases lay between the germline ends. The CDR3 has 16 amino acids. For the CDR3, the DNA is TGTGCCAGCTCACCACCGGAATTTACTTTCGGCAATGAGCAGTTCTTC. Encoded protein: CASSPPEFTFGNEQFF.

This sequence joins TRBV5-4 and TRBJ2-1, with D possibly matching TRBD2 (6 bases). CDR1 and CDR2 (germline): SGHNT, YYREEE (reference sequence). V was trimmed by 0 bases and J by 10 bases, leaving 20 bases between them. CDR3 length: 16 amino acids. The CDR3 DNA reads as TGTGCCAGCAGCTTGGGTGGGACCGGGACTTTCACCGAGCAGTTCTTC. This encodes CASSLGGTGTFTEQFF.

The chain recombines TRBV7-9 with TRBJ2-7; D not resolved. Germline V gene sequence: CDR1 SEHNR, CDR2 FQNEAQ (reference sequence). Between the trimmed V and J ends, which lost 3 bases and 6 bases, there was a span of 6 bases. The length of the CDR3 is 11 residues. The CDR3, as DNA: TGTGCCAGCAGCTTCGTCCCCGAGCAGTACTTC. Protein: CASSFVPEQYF. The whole variable domain, remainder taken from reference TRBV7-9 and TRBJ2-7, is DTGVSQNPRHKITKRGQNVTFRCDPISEHNRLYWYRQTLGQGPEFLTYFQNEAQLEKSRLLSDRFSAERPKGSFSTLEIQRTEQGDSAMYLCASSFVPEQYFGPGTRLTVT.

Concerning this clone itself: The sample holds other DNA sequences that translate to the same CDR3. The V call is TRBV4-1, the J call TRBJ2-5; D is unresolved. CDR1 and CDR2 (germline): MGHRA, YSYEKL. The length of the CDR3 is 13 residues. V was pared by 0 bases and J by 3 bases, with 5 bases between. The CDR3 loop reads CASSQDLEETQYF. The CDR3 coding sequence is TGCGCCAGCAGCCAAGATTTGGAAGAGACCCAGTACTTC.

This clone was detected once. V and J are TRBV27 and TRBJ2-5, with TRBD1 matching over 9 bases. The J call may be in error: the DNA end matches TRBJ2-7 better. The CDR3 is made up of 15 amino acids. The germline CDR1 and CDR2 sequences are MNHEY and SMNVEV (reference sequence). Written as DNA, the CDR3 is TGTGCCAGCAGTCTACGACAGGGGGGGTCCTACGAGCAGTACTTC. Encoded protein: CASSLRQGGSYEQYF.